These 6 T cell receptor beta chains originate from one sample sequenced in a study of blood T cells in healthy people across ages. The use of a sample-barcoded 5' primer and a J-beta primer mix characterized a second PCR of about 7 to 12 cycles. TCRdb re-called the 5' RACE reads through MiXCR, storing one row per CDR3 protein. The data hold roughly 500,000 distinct CDR3 sequences, with roughly 29% observed a single time. Sequenced: blood. The receptors originated from a woman aged 70-85 years in good health.

V is TRBV29-1 and J is TRBJ1-2; D ambiguous. There are 14 residues in the CDR3. V dropped 7 bases and J dropped 2 bases, with 17 bases sitting between them. CDR1 is SQVTM and CDR2 is ANQGSEA in the germline V gene. CDR3 in amino acids: CSGLDRSPNYGYTF. The CDR3 nucleotides read TGCAGCGGCCTGGATAGGTCTCCCAACTATGGCTACACCTTC.

The chain employs TRBV5-1 and TRBJ1-1; D gene uncertain. Germline V gene sequence: CDR1 SGHRS, CDR2 YFSETQ. Trimming took 4 bases from V and 4 from J, leaving 17 bases between them. This CDR3 is built from 15 residues. The CDR3 here is CASSQRPVWGTEAFF. The CDR3 DNA reads as TGCGCCAGCAGCCAGAGGCCGGTATGGGGCACTGAAGCTTTCTTT.

This clonotype was picked up a small number of times. The chain joins TRBV7-2 to TRBJ2-7, with 12 bases lining up with TRBD1. The J call is uncertain, as TRBJ2-1 better fits the DNA end. The V gene's germline CDR1 is SGHTA and CDR2 FQGNSA. The CDR3 covers 16 residues. Here the CDR3 DNA reads TGTGCCAGCAAATTTACCGGGACAGGGGGCGGCAATGAGCAGTTCTTC. Its protein product is CASKFTGTGGGNEQFF.

The rearrangement joins TRBV12-3 or TRBV12-4 to TRBJ1-1; D may be TRBD1 (5 bases). Trimming took off 5 bases at V and 3 bases at J, with 13 bases between the two ends. This CDR3 comprises 14 residues. As DNA, the CDR3 is TGTGCCAGCAGTGGCAGGGATAACGACACTGAAGCTTTCTTT. Its translation is CASSGRDNDTEAFF.

The V and J genes are TRBV20-1 and TRBJ1-1; D may be TRBD1 (6 bases). Germline V lookup: CDR1 DFQATT, CDR2 SNEGSKA (reference sequence). The CDR3 totals 15 residues. Trimming removed 2 bases at V and 6 bases at J, with 19 bases between. CDR3 DNA: TGCAGTGCTAGACCAAGAGGCAGGGGCACTCCTGAAGCTTTCTTT. This gives the protein CSARPRGRGTPEAFF.

This clonotype appeared many times. The chain has TRBV2 and TRBJ2-1; 7 bases fit TRBD1. Germline loops: CDR1 SNHLY, CDR2 FYNNEI. The CDR3 length is 14 residues. Trimming cost V 1 base and J 4 bases; bases outside gene matches: 1. CDR3 region: CASSEGTGYNEQFF. The CDR3 nucleotides are TGTGCCAGCAGTGAAGGGACAGGATACAATGAGCAGTTCTTC.